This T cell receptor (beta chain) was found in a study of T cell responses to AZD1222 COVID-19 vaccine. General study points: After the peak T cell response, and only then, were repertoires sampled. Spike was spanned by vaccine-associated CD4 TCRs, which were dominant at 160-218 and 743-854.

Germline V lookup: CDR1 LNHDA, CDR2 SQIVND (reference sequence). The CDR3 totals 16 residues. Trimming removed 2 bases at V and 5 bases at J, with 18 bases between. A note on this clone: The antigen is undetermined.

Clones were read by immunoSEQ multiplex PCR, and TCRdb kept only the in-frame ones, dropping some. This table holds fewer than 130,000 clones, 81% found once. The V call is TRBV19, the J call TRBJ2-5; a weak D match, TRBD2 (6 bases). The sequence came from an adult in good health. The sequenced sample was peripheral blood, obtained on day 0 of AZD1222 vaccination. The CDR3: CASSISSERRWETQYF. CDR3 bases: TGTGCCAGTAGTATATCTAGCGAACGGAGATGGGAGACCCAGTACTTC.